The clone carrying this T cell receptor (beta chain) was counted between two and nine times. Its antigen is not known. MiXCR was run by TCRdb on the RT-PCR reads, yielding one entry per CDR3 protein. The sample carries 700,000 to 800,000 distinct CDR3 sequences, roughly 18% recorded once. This entry comes from a study of response to subunit inactivated influenza vaccine. The CDR3 contains 15 residues. V lost 5 bases and J lost 4, with 16 bases in between. Germline CDR1 and CDR2: SGHTS and YDEGEE. Study-wide results and limits: Few new T cells, the authors suggested, are recruited by each seasonal influenza vaccination.

Sample: PBMCs from blood, taken 4 to 6 days after vaccination. This TCR came from a man aged 45-65 years who received an inactivated influenza vaccine. V is TRBV5-8 and J is TRBJ2-1; D perhaps matches TRBD2 (6 bases). The CDR3 DNA follows: TGTGCCAGCAGGATGAGGGGACTCCCTTACAATGAGCAGTTCTTC. It encodes CASRMRGLPYNEQFF.